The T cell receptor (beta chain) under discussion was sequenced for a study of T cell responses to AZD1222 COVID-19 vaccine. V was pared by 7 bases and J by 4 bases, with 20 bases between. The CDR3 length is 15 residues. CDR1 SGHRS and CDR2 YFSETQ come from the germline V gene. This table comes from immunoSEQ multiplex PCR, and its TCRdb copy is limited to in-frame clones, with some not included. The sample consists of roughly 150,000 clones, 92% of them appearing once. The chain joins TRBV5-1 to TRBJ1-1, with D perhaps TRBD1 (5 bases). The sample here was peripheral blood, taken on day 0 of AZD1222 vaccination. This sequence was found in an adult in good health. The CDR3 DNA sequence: TGCGCCAGCGGTCCGAAGGGAGGGGCTGTCACTGAAGCTTTCTTT. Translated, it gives CASGPKGGAVTEAFF.